The 24 T cell receptor beta chains below were found in one sample sequenced in a study of T cells in Graves' hyperthyroidism and ophthalmopathy. Amplification targeted TCR beta CDR3 regions from RNA transcripts. The HTBI set primed first-round TCR CDR3 RT-PCR. TCRdb recomputed calls from the multiplex PCR reads with MiXCR, one row per CDR3 protein. The sample lists around 600,000 distinct CDR3 sequences, nearly 45% occurring once. Sequencing used peripheral blood or thyroid tissue (not recorded which). The receptors were sampled from an adult man with Graves' disease, either hyperthyroidism or ophthalmopathy (not recorded which).

This clonotype was detected ten times or more. The chain uses TRBV10-3 and TRBJ1-2; D is possibly TRBD1 (5 bases). The CDR3 totals 13 residues. The germline gives CDR1 ENHRY, CDR2 SYGVKD. Trimming removed 0 bases at V and 7 bases at J, with 9 bases between. CDR3 region: CAISESRQGGYTF. In DNA, the CDR3 is TGTGCCATCAGTGAGTCCAGGCAGGGTGGCTACACCTTC.

The chain carries TRBV29-1 and TRBJ1-2; possibly TRBD1 for D (6 bases). The CDR3 is 16 amino acids. The V and J ends lost 4 bases and 2 bases respectively, with 20 bases between them. Germline V gene data show CDR1 as SQVTM and CDR2 as ANQGSEA. DNA for the CDR3: TGCAGCGTTGTTTCCGGGCCTGGACAGAGAAACTATGGCTACACCTTC. Translated: CSVVSGPGQRNYGYTF.

V is TRBV6-1 and J is TRBJ1-5, with 7 bases matching TRBD1. The V gene end was trimmed by 7 bases and the J gene end by 7 bases; junction bases not matched to a gene: 4. Germline-derived CDR1 and CDR2 are MNHNS and SASEGT. This CDR3 is built from 12 residues. The chain's CDR3 is CASTETGQPQHF. The CDR3 DNA reads TGTGCCAGCACCGAGACAGGGCAGCCCCAGCATTTT.

CDR3 in amino acids: CAISREHGYTF. CDR3 in DNA: TGTGCCATCAGCCGGGAGCATGGCTACACCTTC. This rearrangement joins TRBV10-3 to TRBJ1-2; D uncertain. Trimming stripped 6 bases from V and 6 bases from J, with 8 bases between. CDR1 is ENHRY, CDR2 SYGVKD, per germline. The CDR3 extends over 11 amino acids.

This chain joins TRBV5-4 and TRBJ1-1; no clear D. Per germline, CDR1 SGHNT and CDR2 YYREEE (reference sequence). This CDR3 has 12 residues. CDR3 DNA: TGTGCTAGATTCGCGGTGAACACTGAAGCTTTCTTT. This codes for CARFAVNTEAFF. Full variable domain (outside the CDR3, taken from reference TRBV5-4 and TRBJ1-1): ETGVTQSPTHLIKTRGQQVTLRCSSQSGHNTVSWYQQALGQGPQFIFQYYREEENGRGNFPPRFSGLQFPNYSSELNVNALELDDSALYLCARFAVNTEAFFGQGTRLTVV.

This clonotype was detected a few times. The chain is built from TRBV20-1 and TRBJ1-3; D remains unclear. This CDR3 spans 14 amino acids. With 3 bases removed from V and 3 bases from J, the gap between germline ends came to 12 bases. Germline V gene data show CDR1 as DFQATT and CDR2 as SNEGSKA (reference sequence). The CDR3 protein is CSASMAADGNTIYF. The CDR3 region has the DNA TGCAGTGCTAGTATGGCAGCAGATGGAAACACCATATATTTT.

The V and J genes are TRBV7-3 and TRBJ2-7, with 10 bases aligning to TRBD2. After removal of 0 bases from V and 6 bases from J, the junction contained 5 bases not matched to a gene. This CDR3 is built from 15 residues. Germline values: CDR1 SGHTA, CDR2 FQGTGA. The CDR3 protein is CASSLTPGLASEQYF. CDR3 nucleotides: TGTGCCAGCAGCTTAACTCCGGGACTAGCGTCCGAGCAGTACTTC. Complete variable domain (other parts from reference TRBV7-3 and TRBJ2-7): GAGVSQTPSNKVTEKGKYVELRCDPISGHTALYWYRQSLGQGPEFLIYFQGTGAADDSGLPNDRFFAVRPEGSVSTLKIQRTERGDSAVYLCASSLTPGLASEQYFGPGTRLTVT.

The CDR3 region has the DNA TGTGCCAGCAGCCAATGGGACAAAGAGACCCAGTACTTC. Protein product: CASSQWDKETQYF. The V and J genes are TRBV7-8 and TRBJ2-5; tentative D call: TRBD1 (6 bases). V gave up 5 bases and J gave up 3 bases, with 10 bases separating them. CDR1 is SGHVS and CDR2 is FQNEAQ in the germline V gene. The CDR3 runs to 13 residues.

This clonotype was counted many times. The genes are TRBV10-3 and TRBJ1-2; D is possibly TRBD1 (5 bases). The germline gives CDR1 ENHRY, CDR2 SYGVKD. V lost 4 bases to trimming and J lost 6 bases, with 12 bases between them. The CDR3 is 13 amino acids. Here the CDR3 DNA reads TGTGCCATCAGTGTCGCTGTGACAGATGGCTACACCTTC. Translating it yields CAISVAVTDGYTF.

This clonotype was picked up a small number of times. A read error may produce the germline difference seen at one junction end. The V call is TRBV7-3, the J call TRBJ1-2; D gene ambiguous. Germline CDR1 and CDR2: SGHTA and FQGTGA. The CDR3 length is 15 residues. The CDR3 coding sequence is TGCGCCAGCAGAAAGGGAGCGGCCGGCAACTATGGCTACACCTTC. Protein sequence: CASRKGAAGNYGYTF.

The chain links TRBV20-1 to TRBJ2-7; the match to TRBD1 covers 9 bases. Germline-derived CDR1 and CDR2 are DFQATT and SNEGSKA (reference sequence). Trimming took 6 bases from V and 3 from J; bases not matched to a gene: 9. This CDR3 spans 14 amino acids. CDR3 DNA: TGCAGTGCCCACGGGACAGGGACAGGCTACGAGCAGTACTTC. Residues: CSAHGTGTGYEQYF.

The chain couples TRBV14 to TRBJ1-6; D is undetermined. CDR3 length equals 14 residues. Trimming removed 4 bases at V and 6 bases at J, with 10 bases between. The germline gives CDR1 SGHDN, CDR2 FVKESK. The CDR3 loop reads CASSPPRANSPLHF. The CDR3 DNA reads TGTGCCAGCAGCCCCCCGAGGGCTAATTCACCCCTCCACTTT.

The sample holds a few counts of this clonotype. This chain uses TRBV7-8 with TRBJ1-6; 9 nucleotides match TRBD1. The CDR3 is 18 residues long. Germline V gene sequence: CDR1 SGHVS, CDR2 FQNEAQ. V lost 1 base and J lost 10; bases outside the gene matches: 14. CDR3 in DNA: TGTGCCAGCAGCTTAGGGCCCCGGGACAGGGCCCGAGGGTCACCCCTCCACTTT. As protein: CASSLGPRDRARGSPLHF.

Of note for this clonotype: This is likely a read error, given that the CDR3 carries no conserved phenylalanine or tryptophan at its end. It is unclear where the CDR3 begins or ends on the DNA, so no DNA is shown, and the CDR3 is as TCRdb lists it. The chain recombines TRBV24-1 with TRBJ1-4. In germline, CDR1 is KGHDR, CDR2 SFDVKD. The CDR3 comprises 9 residues, both ends counted. The CDR3 reads CATSLLPMD.

The chain combines TRBV7-9 with TRBJ1-4, with TRBD1 matching 8 bases. Trimming at V came to 2 bases and at J to 5 bases, leaving 7 bases not matched to a gene. In germline, CDR1 is SEHNR, CDR2 FQNEAQ (reference sequence). This CDR3 region has 16 residues. DNA of the CDR3: TGTGCCAGCAGCTTATGGGCCGGGACAGGCAATGAAAAACTGTTTTTT. It translates to CASSLWAGTGNEKLFF.

The V and J genes are TRBV15 and TRBJ1-5; D possibly corresponds to TRBD1 (6 bases). Germline CDR1 and CDR2: LNHNV and YYDKDF (reference sequence). The V end lost 5 bases, the J end lost 1 base, and 18 bases lay between the germline ends. The CDR3 extends over 17 amino acids. This CDR3 is CATSVGGGQTSNQPQHF. For the CDR3, the DNA is TGTGCCACCAGCGTTGGGGGGGGGCAGACCAGCAATCAGCCCCAGCATTTT.

A few counts support this clonotype. This sequence joins TRBV20-1 and TRBJ2-7, with TRBD1 identical over 8 bases. Germline values: CDR1 DFQATT, CDR2 SNEGSKA (reference sequence). CDR3 size: 16 residues. With 3 bases clipped from V and 5 bases from J, the junction kept 15 bases outside the gene matches. CDR3 sequence: CSASPAGQGNQNEQYF. CDR3 DNA: TGCAGTGCTAGTCCAGCCGGACAGGGTAATCAAAACGAGCAGTACTTC.

Remarks on this clonotype: This may stem from a read error, because a much larger clone lies one nucleotide away. The rearrangement links TRBV7-9 to TRBJ1-5, with 7 bases lining up with TRBD1. Germline lookup yields CDR1 SEHNR and CDR2 FQNEAQ (reference sequence). The CDR3 has 14 residues. Here the CDR3 reads CASSLVTGDQLQHF. The CDR3, as DNA: TGTGCCAGCAGCTTAGTTACAGGGGATCAGCTCCAGCATTTT.

The rearrangement uses TRBV15 and TRBJ1-5; 10 nucleotides line up with TRBD1. V lost 1 base and J lost 3; bases outside the gene matches: 9. The CDR3 is 18 amino acids. The V gene's germline CDR1 is LNHNV and CDR2 YYDKDF (reference sequence). The CDR3 here is CATSRGLTGGNPNQPQHF. The CDR3 nucleotides read TGTGCCACCAGCAGAGGGTTGACAGGGGGCAACCCCAATCAGCCCCAGCATTTT. Full variable domain (rest looked up from reference TRBV15 and TRBJ1-5): DAMVIQNPRYQVTQFGKPVTLSCSQTLNHNVMYWYQQKSSQAPKLLFHYYDKDFNNEADTPDNFQSRRPNTSFCFLDIRSPGLGDTAMYLCATSRGLTGGNPNQPQHFGDGTRLSIL.

This clonotype was counted between two and nine times. The J gene is TRBJ2-7, the V gene TRBV7-9, with D possibly matching TRBD1 (6 bases). With 5 bases removed from V and 4 bases from J, the gap between germline ends came to 15 bases. The germline gives CDR1 SEHNR, CDR2 FQNEAQ (reference sequence). The CDR3 runs to 14 residues. The CDR3 protein is CASSQFGQGYEQYF. For the CDR3, the DNA is TGTGCCAGCAGCCAGTTTGGCCAGGGGTACGAGCAGTACTTC.

This clonotype was seen once. The gene calls are TRBV4-1 and TRBJ1-1; D not resolved. The CDR3 loop spans 13 amino acids. V was cut by 0 bases and J by 7 bases, with 9 bases left in between. CDR1 is MGHRA, CDR2 YSYEKL, per germline. Here the CDR3 reads CASSQDTRVEAFF. The DNA for the CDR3 is TGCGCCAGCAGCCAAGATACGAGAGTTGAAGCTTTCTTT.

The V and J genes are TRBV12-3 or TRBV12-4 and TRBJ2-7; no clear D gene. V was cut by 5 bases and J by 3 bases, with 8 bases left in between. This CDR3 is 12 amino acids long. CDR3 coding DNA: TGTGCCAGCAGTCCCTACCGCTACGAGCAGTACTTC. Translation gives CASSPYRYEQYF.

This clonotype was recorded many times. The chain couples TRBV7-2 to TRBJ2-5; 10 nucleotides align to TRBD2. V lost 5 bases, J lost 5 bases, and 11 bases stayed unmatched. This CDR3 is 16 amino acids long. Germline V CDR1 and CDR2: SGHTA, FQGNSA. The CDR3 here is CASSLRSGRVAETQYF. In DNA, the CDR3 is TGTGCCAGCAGCCTTCGAAGCGGGAGGGTGGCGGAGACCCAGTACTTC.

V usage is TRBV10-3 and J usage is TRBJ2-7, with D possibly being TRBD1 or TRBD2 (5 bases each). Germline V gene data show CDR1 as ENHRY and CDR2 as SYGVKD. Trimming shortened V by 6 bases and J by 6 bases, and 18 bases separated the two germline ends. CDR3 length equals 14 residues. The CDR3 region is CAISFRGPPSEQYF. The CDR3 nucleotides read TGTGCCATCAGCTTCCGGGGCCCGCCGAGCGAGCAGTACTTC.